This is a list of T cell receptor beta chains from one sample in a study of T cell changes during pregnancy in multiple sclerosis. The table came from immunoSEQ multiplex PCR; TCRdb's copy has only in-frame clones and leaves some out. Here the sample spans around 63,000 clones, roughly 94% being singletons. Sequences were derived from peripheral blood, sampled after pregnancy. The source is a female donor with multiple sclerosis, enrolled in a pregnancy study. Each CDR3 is given with its conserved first and last residue. The D gene is left open where the match is weak. Clone sizes are given selectively: once, few, many, or a class where the clone is expanded.

TRBJ2-7	TRBV11-2	.	.	CASRNPYRDFYEQYF	TGTGCCAGCAGAAACCCGTACAGAGATTTCTACGAGCAGTACTTC
TRBJ2-3	TRBV6-4	TRBD1	.	CATPHRDRRTDTQYF	TGTGCCACCCCTCACCGGGACAGGAGGACAGATACGCAGTATTTT
TRBJ1-5	TRBV29-1	.	.	CSVGGQIDQPQHF	TGCAGCGTTGGCGGACAGATCGATCAGCCCCAGCATTTT
TRBJ2-7	TRBV10-3	.	.	CAIMGGLAREQYF	TGTGCCATCATGGGGGGATTAGCACGCGAGCAGTACTTC
TRBJ2-7	TRBV25-1	.	.	CAAKSGQTYEQYF	TGTGCCGCTAAATCAGGACAGACCTACGAGCAGTACTTC
TRBJ2-3	TRBV28	.	.	CASSEQPDTQYF	TGTGCCAGCAGTGAACAGCCAGATACGCAGTATTTT
TRBJ2-7	TRBV2	.	.	CASSEAELYEQYF	TGTGCCAGCAGTGAAGCGGAGCTCTACGAGCAGTACTTC
TRBJ2-3	TRBV30	TRBD2	once	CAWKASGSTDTQYF	TGTGCCTGGAAGGCTAGCGGGAGTACAGATACGCAGTATTTT
TRBJ2-7	TRBV5-1	.	.	CASSLVRGGSYEQYF	TGCGCCAGCAGCTTGGTACGGGGAGGTTCCTACGAGCAGTACTTC
TRBJ1-3	TRBV5-1	.	.	CASSPGNSGNTIYF	TGCGCCAGCAGCCCAGGGAACTCTGGAAACACCATATATTTT
TRBJ1-2	TRBV10-3	.	.	CAISKTDLNYGYTF	TGTGCCATCAGTAAGACAGACCTAAACTATGGCTACACCTTC
TRBJ2-3	TRBV10-1	.	.	CASAFHGTDTQYF	TGCGCCAGCGCGTTTCACGGCACAGATACGCAGTATTTT
TRBJ1-1	TRBV5-1	.	once	CASSLALNTEAFF	TGCGCCAGCAGCTTGGCCCTAAACACTGAAGCTTTCTTT
TRBJ2-7	TRBV2	TRBD1	.	CASSDWDRGSYEQYF	TGTGCCAGCAGTGATTGGGACAGGGGTTCCTACGAGCAGTACTTC
TRBJ1-1	TRBV28	.	.	CASTGNTEAFF	TGTGCCAGCACCGGGAACACTGAAGCTTTCTTT
TRBJ2-3	TRBV6-4	TRBD2	.	CASSEGTSGADTQYF	TGTGCCAGCAGTGAAGGGACTAGCGGGGCAGATACGCAGTATTTT
TRBJ1-1	TRBV9	.	.	CASSAAGTKEMNTEAFF	TGTGCCAGCAGCGCCGCCGGGACAAAAGAAATGAACACTGAAGCTTTCTTT
TRBJ2-3	TRBV5-1	TRBD1	.	CASSSRGTGNTDTQYF	TGCGCCAGCAGCTCGCGCGGGACAGGGAACACAGATACGCAGTATTTT
TRBJ2-3	TRBV11-2	.	.	CASSLVRLTDTQYF	TGTGCCAGCAGCTTAGTCAGGCTCACAGATACGCAGTATTTT
TRBJ2-7	TRBV30	.	.	CAWSGQGYEQYF	TGTGCCTGGAGTGGGCAGGGCTACGAGCAGTACTTC
TRBJ2-7	TRBV2	TRBD2	.	CASKVGLAGPYEQYF	TGTGCCAGCAAAGTTGGACTAGCGGGGCCCTACGAGCAGTACTTC
TRBJ1-2	TRBV30	.	.	CAWRTVGDYGYTF	TGTGCCTGGAGGACAGTAGGTGACTATGGCTACACCTTC
TRBJ1-1	TRBV5-1	.	.	CASSVQVNTEAFF	TGCGCCAGCAGCGTTCAGGTGAACACTGAAGCTTTCTTT
TRBJ1-2	TRBV6-1	TRBD1	.	CASSATDDRGRVYGYTF	TGTGCCAGCAGTGCGACGGACGACAGGGGGCGCGTCTATGGCTACACCTTC
TRBJ2-4	TRBV12-5	TRBD2	.	CASGPGGAKNIQYF	TGTGCTAGTGGCCCGGGAGGGGCCAAAAACATTCAGTACTTC
TRBJ2-7	TRBV7-2	TRBD2	.	CASSLGPPSSGRLYEQYF	TGTGCCAGCAGCTTAGGTCCCCCATCTAGCGGGAGGCTGTACGAGCAGTACTTC
TRBJ1-5	TRBV9	.	.	CASSVSSNQPQHF	TGTGCCAGCAGCGTCTCGAGCAATCAGCCCCAGCATTTT